The source of this T cell receptor (beta chain) is a study of T cell changes during pregnancy in multiple sclerosis. The CDR3 loop spans 12 amino acids. Trimming stripped 4 bases from V and 6 bases from J, with 10 bases between. Germline CDR1 and CDR2: SEHNR and FQNEAQ (reference sequence). Here immunoSEQ multiplex PCR was the method, and the copy in TCRdb shows in-frame clones only, minus some. The table lists 50,000 to 75,000 clones, around 92% of them singletons. The specimen comprised peripheral blood, sampled in the third trimester of pregnancy. The V and J genes are TRBV7-9 and TRBJ2-7; a weak D match, TRBD1 (7 bases). This TCR was sampled from a female donor in good health, enrolled as a control in a pregnancy study. The CDR3 loop reads CASSSQGGEQYF. The DNA of the CDR3 is TGTGCCAGCAGCTCGCAGGGGGGCGAGCAGTACTTC.